These 3 T cell receptor beta chains were sequenced from one sample in a study of T cell clonality in common variable immunodeficiency. Study-level findings and limits: Fewer deletions and N-nucleotide insertions were reportedly seen in common variable immunodeficiency TCR beta sequences.

For these receptors, no antigen is known. Sequenced by immunoSEQ multiplex PCR; TCRdb stores in-frame clones only, minus some. Observed in the sample are some 19,000 clones, none of them singletons. What was sequenced was peripheral blood mononuclear cells. These receptors all come from a human donor with common variable immunodeficiency.

A note on this clone: The CDR3 end falls 3 residues outside the read, so it is completed with the germline J gene. The rearrangement links TRBV7-8 to TRBJ1-5; maybe TRBD1 (6 bases). V shed 1 base and J shed 3 bases, with 10 bases lying between them. Germline V gene data show CDR1 as SGHVS and CDR2 as FQNEAQ. The CDR3 is 15 amino acids. CDR3 DNA, as far as it was read: TGTGCCAGCAGCTTAGGCAGGGGCTACAATCAGCCC. Residues: CASSLGRGYNQP. The whole CDR3 is CASSLGRGYNQPQHF. Using reference TRBV7-8 and TRBJ1-5 for the parts outside the CDR3, the full variable domain is GAGVSQSPRYKVAKRGQDVALRCDPISGHVSLFWYQQALGQGPEFLTYFQNEAQLDKSGLPSDRFFAERPEGSVSTLKIQRTQQEDSAVYLCASSLGRGYNQPQHFGDGTRLSIL.

Turning to this clone: The read stops 3 residues short of the end of the CDR3; the missing end is completed from the germline J gene. The rearrangement links TRBV7-2 to TRBJ2-3, with D possibly TRBD1 on 5 matching bases. This CDR3 spans 14 amino acids. Deletions cut 6 bases from V and 2 bases from J, with 12 bases between. Germline values: CDR1 SGHTA, CDR2 FQGNSA. CDR3 sequence reads: CASRMGRNTDTQYF. The sequenced CDR3 bases are TGTGCCAGCAGAATGGGGCGGAACACAGATACG.

Concerning this clone: With the read ending 3 residues before the CDR3 end, the germline J gene is used to fill in that end. This rearrangement joins TRBV2 to TRBJ1-5; D is possibly TRBD1 (6 bases). V was trimmed by 8 bases and J by 3 bases, leaving 11 bases between them. CDR1 and CDR2 from the germline V gene are SNHLY and FYNNEI. The CDR3 spans 13 residues. The chain's CDR3 is CASHGQPNQPQHF. Partial CDR3 DNA: TGTGCCAGCCACGGACAGCCCAATCAGCCC.